These T cell receptor beta chains were read from a single sample in a study of T cells in Graves' hyperthyroidism and ophthalmopathy. TCRdb reprocessed the multiplex PCR reads with MiXCR, giving one entry per CDR3 protein. The table records 700,000 or so distinct CDR3 sequences, roughly 15% of them present only once. The sample comprised blood. These receptor sequences come from a woman aged 50 to 60 with Graves' ophthalmopathy. The CDR3 runs from the conserved cysteine through the conserved F or W. A D gene is named only where the DNA matches it firmly. Clone size is stated in some rows and not others, as once, few, many or a class when expanded.

>TRBD2|TRBJ2-3|many|TRBV29-1
CSVDSSGTHQTTDTQYF
TGCAGCGTTGATTCAAGCGGGACCCACCAAACAACAGATACGCAGTATTTT
>.|TRBJ1-1|few|TRBV7-9
CASSSSDAEAFF
TGTGCCAGCAGCTCGTCGGATGCTGAAGCTTTCTTT
>TRBD1|TRBJ1-1|many|TRBV7-9
CASSARQGGNTEAFF
TGTGCCAGCAGCGCTAGACAGGGAGGGAACACTGAAGCTTTCTTT
>.|TRBJ1-5|few|TRBV4-2
CASSQDGSRRSNQPQHF
TGTGCCAGCAGCCAAGATGGTTCGAGGAGGAGCAATCAGCCCCAGCATTTT
>.|TRBJ2-7|many|TRBV2
CASSEAQLREQYF
TGTGCCAGCAGTGAAGCGCAGCTCCGGGAGCAGTACTTC
>TRBD2|TRBJ2-3|.|TRBV14
CASSQSGSRDTQYF
TGTGCCAGCAGCCAAAGCGGGAGCCGAGATACGCAGTATTTT
>.|TRBJ1-1|few|TRBV25-1
CASSVSRDGNTEAFF
TGTGCCAGCAGTGTTTCCCGGGACGGCAACACTGAAGCTTTCTTT
>.|TRBJ1-1|many|TRBV7-3
CASSSRGGDMNTEAFF
TGTGCCAGCAGCTCCCGCGGAGGAGACATGAACACTGAAGCTTTCTTT
>.|TRBJ2-1|few|TRBV9
CASSVSQNLEQFF
TGTGCCAGCAGCGTAAGTCAGAATCTTGAGCAGTTCTTC
>.|TRBJ2-3|.|TRBV6-2/TRBV6-3
CASRGGLPTDTQYF
TGTGCCAGCAGGGGAGGCCTACCCACAGATACGCAGTATTTT
>.|TRBJ2-2|few|TRBV4-3
CASSQGRNTGELFF
TGCGCCAGCAGCCAAGGACGCAACACCGGGGAGCTGTTTTTT
>.|TRBJ2-3|few|TRBV5-1
CASSLIGTASTDTQYF
TGCGCCAGCAGCTTGATCGGGACCGCTAGCACAGATACGCAGTATTTT
>.|TRBJ2-7|.|TRBV13
CASSLAGGAIYEQYF
TGTGCCAGCAGCTTGGCTGGGGGAGCAATCTACGAGCAGTACTTC
>TRBD2|TRBJ2-1|many|TRBV7-9
CASSFRGSLDEQFF
TGTGCCAGCAGCTTTCGCGGGAGTTTGGATGAGCAGTTCTTC
>.|TRBJ2-6|.|TRBV6-1
CASSDSLGANVLTF
TGTGCCAGCAGTGACTCGTTGGGGGCCAACGTCCTGACTTTC
>TRBD1|TRBJ1-6|many|TRBV20-1
CSALGQGDYNSPLHF
TGCAGTGCCCTGGGACAGGGAGACTATAATTCACCCCTCCACTTT
>.|TRBJ2-5|many|TRBV28
CASGVRETQYF
TGTGCCAGCGGCGTCCGGGAGACCCAGTACTTC
>TRBD2|TRBJ2-1|many|TRBV12-3/TRBV12-4
CASRTSGRSYNEQFF
TGTGCCAGCAGAACTAGCGGGAGGTCCTACAATGAGCAGTTCTTC
>.|TRBJ2-1|many|TRBV27
CAVGDEQFF
TGTGCCGTAGGAGATGAGCAGTTCTTC
>.|TRBJ1-1|once|TRBV27
CASSRPGQGTEAFF
TGTGCCAGCAGTCGTCCGGGTCAGGGCACTGAAGCTTTCTTT
>.|TRBJ2-7|few|TRBV7-9
CASSSLWAGREQYF
TGTGCCAGCAGCTCCTTGTGGGCGGGGAGAGAGCAGTACTTC
>.|TRBJ2-5|few|TRBV19
CATAGSKETQYF
TGTGCCACCGCGGGCTCAAAAGAGACCCAGTACTTC
>TRBD2|TRBJ2-1|.|TRBV28
CASSLSLAGGPGEQFF
TGTGCCAGCAGTTTATCGCTAGCGGGAGGGCCGGGTGAGCAGTTCTTC
>.|TRBJ1-2|few|TRBV4-1
CASSVRDDHPIGYTF
TGCGCCAGCAGCGTTCGGGACGACCACCCTATTGGCTACACCTTC
>TRBD1|TRBJ1-6|.|TRBV5-1
CASSTSGGYSPLHF
TGCGCCAGCAGCACTTCAGGGGGTTATTCACCCCTCCACTTT
>TRBD2|TRBJ2-7|.|TRBV4-3
CASSQDSRETHEQYF
TGCGCCAGCAGCCAAGATTCGCGGGAGACCCACGAGCAGTACTTC
>.|TRBJ1-1|few|TRBV6-1
CASSPHRVRGTEAFF
TGTGCCAGCAGTCCACACAGGGTAAGAGGCACTGAAGCTTTCTTT
>.|TRBJ2-3|many|TRBV20-1
CSATKQRGSSTDTQYF
TGCAGTGCTACAAAACAAAGGGGAAGTAGCACAGATACGCAGTATTTT
>.|TRBJ2-2|few|TRBV28
CASSFPLNTGELFF
TGTGCCAGCAGTTTTCCCCTAAACACCGGGGAGCTGTTTTTT
>.|TRBJ2-2|few|TRBV20-1
CSAGSGDGELFF
TGCAGTGCTGGAAGTGGGGACGGGGAGCTGTTTTTT
>TRBD1|TRBJ2-7|many|TRBV14
CASSPSWDRIYEQYF
TGTGCCAGCAGCCCCTCCTGGGACAGGATCTACGAGCAGTACTTC
>TRBD1|TRBJ2-5|.|TRBV30
CAWSNGQAETQYF
TGTGCCTGGAGTAACGGACAGGCCGAGACCCAGTACTTC
>.|TRBJ2-7|.|TRBV20-1
CSARDRLEEYDQYF
TGCAGTGCTAGAGATCGACTGGAGGAGTACGATCAGTACTTC
>TRBD2|TRBJ2-7|many|TRBV6-1
CASSSRLAGNYEQYF
TGTGCCAGCAGTTCCCGACTAGCGGGAAATTACGAGCAGTACTTC
>.|TRBJ1-5|.|TRBV6-2/TRBV6-3
CASEGFGNQPQHF
TGTGCCAGCGAGGGGTTCGGCAATCAGCCCCAGCATTTT
>.|TRBJ2-7|few|TRBV9
CASSKRDISYEQYF
TGTGCCAGCAGCAAACGGGACATCTCCTACGAGCAGTACTTC
>TRBD1|TRBJ1-2|many|TRBV5-8
CASTLGTDPSFYGYTF
TGTGCCAGCACCCTCGGGACAGACCCTTCCTTCTATGGCTACACCTTC
>.|TRBJ1-1|many|TRBV3-1
CASSQVVGGGLAEAFF
TGTGCCAGCAGCCAAGTGGTTGGGGGAGGGCTCGCTGAAGCTTTCTTT
>.|TRBJ1-2|few|TRBV27
CASSHGSYGYTF
TGTGCCAGCAGTCACGGGAGCTATGGCTACACCTTC
>.|TRBJ1-5|many|TRBV28
CASSLFGTPGISNQPQHF
TGTGCCAGCAGTTTATTCGGAACACCGGGGATTAGCAATCAGCCCCAGCATTTT
>.|TRBJ1-5|many|TRBV2
CASRADYSNQPQHF
TGTGCCAGCAGGGCGGACTATAGCAATCAGCCCCAGCATTTT
>.|TRBJ2-3|many|TRBV4-3
CASSQTDGTDTQYF
TGCGCCAGCAGCCAGACAGACGGCACAGATACGCAGTATTTT
>TRBD2|TRBJ2-5|many|TRBV3-1
CASSQGLAKNQETQYF
TGTGCCAGCAGCCAAGGACTAGCGAAAAACCAAGAGACCCAGTACTTC
>TRBD2|TRBJ2-5|.|TRBV27
CASKPGLALATQYF
TGTGCCAGCAAGCCGGGACTAGCTTTGGCGACCCAGTACTTC
>.|TRBJ2-1|many|TRBV14
CASSQTTGANNEQFF
TGTGCCAGCAGCCAGACGACCGGGGCGAACAATGAGCAGTTCTTC
>TRBD2|TRBJ2-3|few|TRBV7-8
CASSLAAPGTSGRDTQYF
TGTGCCAGCAGCTTAGCTGCACCCGGGACTAGCGGGAGGGATACGCAGTATTTT
>.|TRBJ1-1|many|TRBV30
CAWSVGSPNTEAFF
TGTGCCTGGAGTGTCGGCAGCCCGAACACTGAAGCTTTCTTT
>.|TRBJ2-5|few|TRBV12-3/TRBV12-4
CASSPSWDFQETQYF
TGTGCCAGCAGTCCGTCCTGGGATTTCCAAGAGACCCAGTACTTC
>TRBD2|TRBJ2-1|many|TRBV4-3
CASSQGTRAGGPREQFF
TGCGCCAGCAGCCAAGGGACCAGGGCGGGAGGGCCTCGCGAGCAGTTCTTC
>.|TRBJ1-4|many|TRBV7-2
CASSFLQGTEGKLFF
TGTGCCAGCAGCTTCTTACAGGGAACTGAAGGAAAACTGTTTTTT
>TRBD1|TRBJ2-4|few|TRBV5-1
CASSYNTQGAEGRIQYF
TGCGCCAGCAGCTACAACACACAGGGGGCTGAGGGTCGCATTCAGTACTTC
>TRBD1|TRBJ1-2|many|TRBV2
CASSLGQGNGYTF
TGTGCCAGCAGCTTGGGACAGGGCAATGGCTACACCTTC
>TRBD2|TRBJ2-5|.|TRBV20-1
CSARDPSGGKETQYF
TGCAGTGCTAGAGATCCTAGCGGGGGGAAAGAGACCCAGTACTTC
>TRBD2|TRBJ2-1|.|TRBV30
CAWSAGTSGEQFF
TGTGCCTGGAGCGCCGGGACTAGCGGAGAGCAGTTCTTC
>.|TRBJ1-2|few|TRBV7-2
CASSLSRDKNYGYTF
TGTGCCAGCAGCTTGTCGAGGGATAAAAACTATGGCTACACCTTC
>.|TRBJ2-7|many|TRBV20-1
CSARLVYEQYF
TGCAGTGCTAGACTAGTCTACGAGCAGTACTTC
>.|TRBJ2-3|few|TRBV5-1
CASSLFLRTDTQYF
TGCGCCAGCAGCTTGTTCCTTCGCACAGATACGCAGTATTTT
>TRBD2|TRBJ2-1|many|TRBV5-6
CASSIGTSGRGNEQFF
TGTGCCAGCAGCATCGGGACTAGCGGACGAGGGAATGAGCAGTTCTTC
>TRBD2|TRBJ2-1|.|TRBV7-9
CASINTGSGSNEQFF
TGTGCCAGCATCAACACTGGGAGCGGGAGTAATGAGCAGTTCTTC
>.|TRBJ2-5|.|TRBV2
CASSEDRFQETQYF
TGTGCCAGCAGTGAGGACAGATTCCAAGAGACCCAGTACTTC